This TCR beta chain was documented in a study of cytomegalovirus exposure and HLA in healthy donors. The study's findings and limits: Despite most TCR sequences being rare, some public TCRs occurred in many donors. Serostatus for CMV was the only available immune exposure information.

A multiplex PCR was run with 60 Vbeta primers and 13 Jbeta primers. Only in-frame clones appear in the TCRdb table, and some are missing; sequencing was by immunoSEQ multiplex PCR. The data hold tens of thousands of clones, with 70% to 85% observed a single time. Germline V lookup: CDR1 KGHSH, CDR2 LQKENI. This CDR3 is built from 14 residues. Germline trimming cut 3 bases from V and 6 bases from J; bases unmatched to any gene: 8. Worth noting for this clone: The antigen is not known.

The sequence was collected from a man between 45 and 60 years old in good health and CMV-seropositive. J is TRBJ2-7 and V is TRBV18; 7 bases fit TRBD1. Sequenced material: PBMCs. CDR3 region: CASSPGQVGGEQYF. The CDR3 coding sequence is TGTGCCAGCTCACCCGGACAGGTTGGGGGCGAGCAGTACTTC.